The 13 T cell receptor beta chains listed next were all sequenced from one sample in a study of T cells after yellow fever vaccination. TCRdb re-called the 5' RACE reads with MiXCR, one entry per CDR3 protein. This table holds some 560,000 distinct CDR3 sequences, roughly 17% found once. The source material was PBMCs, sampled less than 6 days after the first yellow fever vaccination. All receptors come from a man between 18 and 29 years old who received the YFV17D yellow fever vaccine.

The chain combines TRBV11-2 with TRBJ1-6, with D unclear. The V end was cut by 3 bases, the J end by 8 bases, with 11 bases between. The CDR3 contains 14 residues. The germline V gene encodes CDR1 SGHAT and CDR2 FQNNGV. DNA of the CDR3: TGTGCCAGCAGCTTTACGGTATTGGATTCACCCCTCCACTTT. Encoded protein: CASSFTVLDSPLHF.

This chain connects TRBV2 to TRBJ2-1; TRBD2 matches 13 bases. Germline V lookup: CDR1 SNHLY, CDR2 FYNNEI. J lost 8 bases, V lost 2 bases, and 6 bases had no gene match. The CDR3 consists of 16 residues. The CDR3 sequence: CASSESTSGGADEQFF. The CDR3 DNA is TGTGCCAGCAGTGAATCTACTAGCGGGGGGGCGGATGAGCAGTTCTTC.

This rearrangement joins TRBV29-1 to TRBJ1-1, with D perhaps TRBD1 (6 bases). The CDR3 sequence is 13 residues long. The germline V and J ends were trimmed by 3 bases and 5 bases, with 13 bases remaining between them. The germline V gene encodes CDR1 SQVTM and CDR2 ANQGSEA. CDR3 region: CSVEGNQGTEAFF. In nucleotides, the CDR3 is TGCAGCGTTGAGGGGAACCAGGGGACTGAAGCTTTCTTT.

V and J are TRBV14 and TRBJ2-1, with D possibly called TRBD1 or TRBD2 (5 bases each). V lost 4 bases and J 0 bases, leaving 7 bases between the germline ends. Germline CDR1 and CDR2: SGHDN and FVKESK. This CDR3 comprises 14 residues. The CDR3 sequence is CASSRGNSYNEQFF. The CDR3 DNA follows: TGTGCCAGCAGCCGGGGGAACTCCTACAATGAGCAGTTCTTC.

J is TRBJ2-1 and V is TRBV5-4; D remains unclear. The CDR3 totals 13 residues. CDR1 and CDR2 (germline): SGHNT, YYREEE (reference sequence). V dropped 4 bases and J dropped 5 bases, with 10 bases sitting between them. The CDR3 DNA reads as TGTGCCAGCAGCCCTGACACGCACAATGAGCAGTTCTTC. Its translation: CASSPDTHNEQFF.

This sequence joins TRBV6-5 and TRBJ1-6; 7 bases are shared with TRBD1. The V and J ends lost 1 base and 10 bases, in that order; junction bases with no gene match: 16. CDR1 and CDR2 (germline): MNHEY, SVGAGI. The CDR3 sequence is 18 residues long. CDR3 sequence: CASSYLPPGTADQSPLHF. CDR3 DNA sequence: TGTGCCAGCAGTTACTTACCGCCCGGGACAGCTGATCAGTCACCCCTCCACTTT.

There are a few counts of this clonotype. The rearrangement uses TRBV28 and TRBJ1-4; the D is unclear. From germline, CDR1 is MDHEN and CDR2 SYDVKM. This CDR3 region has 15 residues. Deletions cut 2 bases from V and 8 bases from J, with 15 bases between. The CDR3 reads CASSLVPNLGEKLFF. CDR3 in DNA: TGTGCCAGCAGTTTAGTCCCGAACCTGGGGGAAAAACTGTTTTTT.

This rearrangement joins TRBV14 to TRBJ2-1; no reliable D call. The V end lost 0 bases, the J end lost 5 bases, and 11 bases lay between the germline ends. This CDR3 is built from 15 residues. The germline gives CDR1 SGHDN, CDR2 FVKESK. The DNA for the CDR3 is TGTGCCAGCAGCCAAGAGACTTTCTCTCACAATGAGCAGTTCTTC. Its translation is CASSQETFSHNEQFF. Based on the CDR3 plus reference TRBV14 and TRBJ2-1, the full variable domain is EAGVTQFPSHSVIEKGQTVTLRCDPISGHDNLYWYRRVMGKEIKFLLHFVKESKQDESGMPNNRFLAERTGGTYSTLKVQPAELEDSGVYFCASSQETFSHNEQFFGPGTRLTVL.

The chain carries TRBV20-1 and TRBJ1-5; 10 positions match TRBD1. Germline V gives CDR1 DFQATT, CDR2 SNEGSKA (reference sequence). The junction had 7 bases not matched to a gene; V was cut back by 6 bases and J by 5 bases. The length of the CDR3 is 14 residues. Here the CDR3 reads CSAQTGGAHQPQHF. The CDR3 DNA reads as TGCAGTGCCCAGACAGGGGGCGCGCATCAGCCCCAGCATTTT.

This clonotype was detected many times. The limits of the CDR3 on the DNA are not certain, so only TCRdb's listed CDR3 is given. The chain has TRBV12-3 or TRBV12-4 and TRBJ1-1; the listed D gene, TRBD1, was not tested against the DNA. 16 amino acids form the CDR3, both terminal residues included. CDR3 sequence: CASSFSVLAQGSEAFF.

This clonotype was seen many times. V gene TRBV25-1 combines with J gene TRBJ2-1; no clear D. The CDR3 contains 13 residues. CDR1 MGHDK and CDR2 SYGVNS come from the germline V gene. The V end was cut by 4 bases, the J end by 4 bases, with 8 bases between. Here the CDR3 reads CASSALQYNEQFF. In DNA form, the CDR3 reads TGTGCCAGCAGTGCACTGCAGTACAATGAGCAGTTCTTC.

V usage is TRBV7-9 and J usage is TRBJ2-5, with 16 nucleotides matching TRBD2. Losses at the gene ends were 10 bases for V and 5 bases for J; bases not matched to a gene: 13. CDR3 length: 17 residues. Germline V CDR1 and CDR2: SEHNR, FQNEAQ (reference sequence). The CDR3 bases are TGTGCCATCAGTCCCGGGACTAGCGGGGGGGCAGGTGAGACCCAGTACTTC. It encodes CAISPGTSGGAGETQYF.

In DNA form, the CDR3 reads TGCGCCAGCAGCTGGGCAGGACTATCAAGCTCCTACAATGAGCAGTTCTTC. Translating it yields CASSWAGLSSSYNEQFF. This chain uses TRBV5-1 with TRBJ2-1; TRBD2 might be the D (6 bases). CDR3 length: 17 amino acids. The V gene's germline CDR1 is SGHRS and CDR2 YFSETQ. Trimming took 3 bases from V and 0 from J, leaving 16 bases between them.